This TCR beta chain was sequenced for a study of cytomegalovirus exposure and HLA in healthy donors. General study points: Per published accounts, TCR beta sequences correctly predicted the HLA-A and HLA-B alleles of most subjects.

It was with 60 Vbeta and 13 Jbeta primers that the PCR ran. Profiled with immunoSEQ multiplex PCR; TCRdb holds only in-frame clones, not every one. The repertoire holds 130,000 to 150,000 clones, with roughly 80% as singletons. Trimming took off 1 base at V and 0 bases at J, with 11 bases between the two ends. This CDR3 has 16 residues. Germline V gene sequence: CDR1 SGHRS, CDR2 YFSETQ. Notes on this clone: Its antigen remains unidentified.

This sequence joins TRBV5-1 and TRBJ2-1; D is possibly TRBD2 (5 bases). The sequencing input was PBMCs. This TCR was recovered from a woman aged 30 to 39 in good health and CMV-seronegative. CDR3 region: CASSLNSGSSYNEQFF. The CDR3 DNA reads as TGCGCCAGCAGCTTGAACAGCGGAAGCTCCTACAATGAGCAGTTCTTC.